This T cell receptor beta chain was captured by sequencing in a study of T cell responses to AZD1222 COVID-19 vaccine. Study observations and caveats: The breadth and depth of Spike-specific TCRs increased once two AZD1222 doses had been given. White British donors predominated, females outnumbered males, and clonal diversity was possibly underestimated. Only a handful of AZD1222 recipients, more than 5 in all, had baseline seropositivity.

Only in-frame clones appear in the TCRdb table, and some are missing; sequencing was by immunoSEQ multiplex PCR. The table records 200,000 to 250,000 clones, around 94% of them present only once. Germline V gene sequence: CDR1 LNHDA, CDR2 SQIVND (reference sequence). Trimming cost V 2 bases and J 2 bases, with 16 bases left between them. The CDR3 is 17 amino acids. Only one count was recorded for this clone. Its antigen remains unknown. Specimen: peripheral blood, collected 28 days after the second dose of the MenACWY control vaccine. The receptor was derived from an adult who received the MenACWY meningococcal vaccine as a control. The chain has TRBV19 and TRBJ1-5; a possible D gene is TRBD1 (6 bases). The CDR3 DNA follows: TGTGCCAGTAGTATATCCGGGGGCGGGGTTGGCAATCAGCCCCAGCATTTT. This gives the protein CASSISGGGVGNQPQHF.